This T cell receptor beta chain was sequenced during a study of monozygotic twins with cystic fibrosis. On the study more broadly: Roughly 3.3 micrograms of fragmented DNA underwent approximately 15 PCR cycles for library preparation.

Germline V gives CDR1 SSHAT, CDR2 FNYEAQ (reference sequence). After removal of 5 bases from V and 11 bases from J, the junction contained 8 bases not matched to a gene. The CDR3 extends over 13 amino acids. The assay was immunoSEQ multiplex PCR, and TCRdb's table has in-frame clones only and misses some. The sample yields 22,000 or so clones, about 83% seen once. Sequencing input: blood. The receptor's source is a woman between 25 and 40 years old with cystic fibrosis. V gene TRBV7-7 combines with J gene TRBJ1-4, with 7 bases aligning to TRBD1. CDR3 loop: CASSPRQGGKLFF. CDR3 DNA sequence: TGTGCCAGCAGCCCCAGACAGGGCGGGAAACTGTTTTTT. The whole variable domain, filled in from reference TRBV7-7 and TRBJ1-4, reads GAGVSQSPRYKVTKRGQDVTLRCDPISSHATLYWYQQALGQGPEFLTYFNYEAQPDKSGLPSDRFSAERPEGSISTLTIQRTEQRDSAMYRCASSPRQGGKLFFGSGTQLSVL.